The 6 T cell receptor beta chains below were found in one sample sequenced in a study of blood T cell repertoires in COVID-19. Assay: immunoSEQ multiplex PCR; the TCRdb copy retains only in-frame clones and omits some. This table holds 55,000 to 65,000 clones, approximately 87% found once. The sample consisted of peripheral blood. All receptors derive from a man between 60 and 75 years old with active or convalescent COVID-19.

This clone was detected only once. CDR3 loop: CSGRGGEVREANTQYF. For the CDR3, the DNA is TGCAGCGGAAGGGGCGGTGAGGTGCGGGAGGCAAATACGCAGTATTTT. The chain links TRBV29-1 to TRBJ2-3; TRBD2 matches at 8 bases. V lost 7 bases and J lost 7; bases outside the gene matches: 19. There are 16 residues in the CDR3. CDR1 and CDR2 from the germline V gene are SQVTM and ANQGSEA.

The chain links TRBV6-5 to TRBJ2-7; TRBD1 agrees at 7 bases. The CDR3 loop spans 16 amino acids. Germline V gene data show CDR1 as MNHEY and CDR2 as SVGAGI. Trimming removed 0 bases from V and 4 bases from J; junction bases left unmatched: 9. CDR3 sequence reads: CASSYSSPGTAYEQYF. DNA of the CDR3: TGTGCCAGCAGTTACTCCAGTCCCGGGACAGCATACGAGCAGTACTTC.

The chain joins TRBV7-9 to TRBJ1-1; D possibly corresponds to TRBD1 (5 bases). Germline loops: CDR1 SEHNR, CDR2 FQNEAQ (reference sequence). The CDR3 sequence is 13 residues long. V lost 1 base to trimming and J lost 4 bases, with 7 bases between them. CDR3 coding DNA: TGTGCCAGCAGCTTAGACGGGGGCACTGAAGCTTTCTTT. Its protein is CASSLDGGTEAFF. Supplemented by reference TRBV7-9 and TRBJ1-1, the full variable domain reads DTGVSQNPRHKITKRGQNVTFRCDPISEHNRLYWYRQTLGQGPEFLTYFQNEAQLEKSRLLSDRFSAERPKGSFSTLEIQRTEQGDSAMYLCASSLDGGTEAFFGQGTRLTVV.

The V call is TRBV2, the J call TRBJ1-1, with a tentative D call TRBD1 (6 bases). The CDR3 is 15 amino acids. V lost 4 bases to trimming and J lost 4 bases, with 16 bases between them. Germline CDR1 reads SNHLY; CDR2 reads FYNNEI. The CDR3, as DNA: TGTGCCAGCAGTGGGGGGGGCGTCCGGGTCACTGAAGCTTTCTTT. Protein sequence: CASSGGGVRVTEAFF.

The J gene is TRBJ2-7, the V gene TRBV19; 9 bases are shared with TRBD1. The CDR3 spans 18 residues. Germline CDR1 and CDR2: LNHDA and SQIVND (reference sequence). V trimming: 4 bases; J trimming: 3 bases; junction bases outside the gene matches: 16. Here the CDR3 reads CASSNNNRGPTNFYEQYF. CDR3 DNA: TGTGCCAGTAGTAATAATAACAGGGGGCCTACAAACTTCTACGAGCAGTACTTC.

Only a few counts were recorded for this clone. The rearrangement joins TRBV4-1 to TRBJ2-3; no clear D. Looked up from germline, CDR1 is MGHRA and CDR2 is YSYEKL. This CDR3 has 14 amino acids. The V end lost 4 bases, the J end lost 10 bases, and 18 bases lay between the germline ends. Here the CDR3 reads CASSPRAGNIAQYF. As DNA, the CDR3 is TGCGCCAGCAGCCCCAGAGCAGGCAATATAGCGCAGTATTTT.